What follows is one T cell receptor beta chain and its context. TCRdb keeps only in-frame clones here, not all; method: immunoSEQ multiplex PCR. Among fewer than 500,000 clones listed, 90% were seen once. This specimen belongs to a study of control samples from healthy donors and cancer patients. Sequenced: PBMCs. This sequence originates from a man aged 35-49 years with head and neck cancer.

The CDR3 DNA sequence: TGTGCCATCAGTGCCGATCGTTCAGGGGTCAACGAAAAACTGTTTTTT. It translates to CAISADRSGVNEKLFF. The chain couples TRBV10-3 to TRBJ1-4; possibly TRBD1 for D (6 bases). V gave up 4 bases and J gave up 8 bases, with 20 bases separating them. The CDR3 sequence is 16 residues long. The germline V gene has CDR1 ENHRY and CDR2 SYGVKD.